This T cell receptor (beta chain) was sequenced for a study of T cell responses to AZD1222 COVID-19 vaccine (dated by TCRdb to the early 2020s). For the wider study: A total of approximately 240 trial participants underwent TCR sequencing, of whom around 200 received two doses of AZD1222 and about 25 received two doses of the MenACWY control vaccine. Trial participants were enrolled into age subgroups of 18-55, 56-69 and 70-plus years, which contained 148, 28 and 57 TCR-sequenced participants, respectively.

The CDR3 regions of human TCRbeta chains were subjected to immunosequencing. Per the source publication's procedure: TCRs in the repertoires were matched against a reference library of SARS-CoV-2-specific TCRs that had been generated with the MIRA antigen-specificity platform. Breadth was defined as the fraction of unique TCRs that were SARS-CoV-2-associated. Depth was defined as the fraction of total T cells that were SARS-CoV-2-associated. Using the MIRA data, every spike-specific TCR was mapped to the spike region that the TCR reacted to and assigned to either a CD4 or a CD8 class. Log10-transformed breadth and depth values were compared by one-way ANOVA with Sidak's multiple comparisons tests. TCRdb stores this immuneACCESS table with in-frame sequences only. Part of the clones is absent; in the studies checked, under half of the shortfall reflects unresolved V genes, and no reason is known for the rest. V and J calls and clone size are as listed in that table; D and trimming were resolved from the DNA. This sample gives about 180,000 clones in total; approximately 90% of them show up just once. Roughly 4% of the sample is held by the ten biggest clonotypes.

This sample's time point label indicates: about 28 days (+/-7) after the second vaccine dose. The treatment or condition label corresponds to: meningococcal conjugate vaccine given as trial control. Vaccinee samples came from UK trials COV001 and COV002, including a single-blind randomized controlled phase 2/3 trial of AZD1222 (ChAdOx1 nCoV-19) in healthy adults. For TCRbeta chain sequencing, PBMC samples were collected from trial participants at day 0 and at day 28 after the second dose. CDR1 MNHEY and CDR2 SVGEGT are derived from the germline V gene. For this chain, trimming is 5 bases at the V end and 2 bases at the J end, and the number of junction bases without a gene match is 9. Including cysteine and phenylalanine, the CDR3 has 16 amino acids. Solely the CDR3 DNA is kept, with 48 bases framed from the first base. About this clone: Which antigen it targets is not known. No base qualities exist here, and no much larger clone lies one base off it.

Study-wide conclusions, independent of this receptor: Participants were mostly white British, with more females than males. The authors suggested clonal diversity may have been underestimated. The vaccine-associated CD4 TCRs covered the entire spike protein, and the dominant responses fell in regions 160-218 and 743-854. Because no samples from the day 14 peak response were available, repertoires could be characterized only after the peak T cell response. In the small 56-69-year group, the increase in depth fell short of significance, most likely because of low power. Reportedly, almost half of the unique spike-specific TCRs recognized epitopes lying outside the regions that are mutated in the B.1.351 and B.1.1.7 variants. Only five to seven AZD1222 recipients were SARS-CoV-2 seropositive at baseline, limiting conclusions about previously exposed vaccinees. Spike-specific TCR breadth and depth rose significantly after two AZD1222 doses compared with day 0 and with MenACWY recipients.

This clonotype originated in an adult who received the MenACWY meningococcal vaccine as a control. The V and J segments used are TRBV6-2 or TRBV6-3 and TRBJ1-3; the central 7 bases match TRBD1. The sequences come from peripheral blood, collected 28 days after the second dose of the MenACWY control vaccine. The CDR3 protein is CASSTQRTGAGNTIYF. The DNA sequence is as follows: TGTGCCAGCAGTACGCAAAGGACAGGAGCTGGAAACACCATATATTTT.